A selection of T cell receptor beta chains follows, all from one sample in a study of regulatory T cells in long-lasting Graves disease. TCRdb analysed the multiplex PCR reads with MiXCR anew, one entry per CDR3 protein. The sample shows 450,000 to 650,000 distinct CDR3 sequences, about 15% of them seen only once. These same records also appear under a second study, on T cells in Graves' hyperthyroidism and ophthalmopathy.

The specimen comprised peripheral blood mononuclear cells (PBMCs), sampled at new diagnosis, from a patient treated with antithyroid drugs. These receptors were obtained from a woman in her forties or fifties with Graves disease. Both conserved end residues are part of each CDR3. D genes are given only for firm matches. Size values are once, few and many counts, or a class for expanded clones, and some rows have none.

TGTGCCAGTAGTATATCTGACAGGGAGCACACCTTC	CASSISDREHTF	12	many	TRBV19	TRBJ1-2	TRBD1
TGCGCCAGCAGCTTCACTACAGATACGCAGTATTTT	CASSFTTDTQYF	12	.	TRBV5-1	TRBJ2-3	.
TGTGCCAGCAGCCTAGGGACTAGCGGGGGTGGTTTGAATGAGCAGTTCTTC	CASSLGTSGGGLNEQFF	17	.	TRBV7-2	TRBJ2-1	TRBD2
TGTGCCAGCAGCTTAACGGAGAGGCCTACTACCGGGGAGCTGTTTTTT	CASSLTERPTTGELFF	16	many	TRBV7-3	TRBJ2-2	.
TGTGCCAGCTCCCGTAATGACGTATCCTACGAGCAGTACTTC	CASSRNDVSYEQYF	14	many	TRBV18	TRBJ2-7	.
TGTGCCAGCAGTGACCCGAACAGGGTCGTGACCCAGTACTTC	CASSDPNRVVTQYF	14	many	TRBV2	TRBJ2-5	.
TGTGCCAGCAGTGTGAGAAACAGGGGCGGCGGCTACACCTTC	CASSVRNRGGGYTF	14	many	TRBV2	TRBJ1-2	TRBD1
TGCGCCAGCAGCCCCTCAACAGGGGTCAGCTACGAGCAGTACTTC	CASSPSTGVSYEQYF	15	.	TRBV5-1	TRBJ2-7	TRBD1
TGTGCCAGCAGCGCTGACGGGACAGGGGGGCCGGCTTTCTTT	CASSADGTGGPAFF	14	.	TRBV28	TRBJ1-1	TRBD1
TGCAGTGCCTCTGGGGGGGACCAAGAGACCCAGTACTTC	CSASGGDQETQYF	13	many	TRBV20-1	TRBJ2-5	TRBD2
TGTGCCACCAGTGTTGGCGGGGGCACAGATACGCAGTATTTT	CATSVGGGTDTQYF	14	.	TRBV24-1	TRBJ2-3	.
TGTGCCAGTAGTATGGAGGTTGGAGGGACTCGAGGCTCACCCCTCCACTTT	CASSMEVGGTRGSPLHF	17	few	TRBV19	TRBJ1-6	.
TGTGCCAGCAGCTGGGGCGGGACAGGGCTTTCGCCCCAGCATTTT	CASSWGGTGLSPQHF	15	.	TRBV7-8	TRBJ1-5	TRBD1
TGTGCCAGCAGCCCCGGGACCCCTGGCTACACCTTC	CASSPGTPGYTF	12	few	TRBV9	TRBJ1-2	.
TGCGCCAGCAGCCCGCTGGACCCGGGGGCGGTCTATGGCTACACCTTC	CASSPLDPGAVYGYTF	16	.	TRBV5-1	TRBJ1-2	.
TGTGCCAGCAGCTCGGAAAAGAACACTGAAGCTTTCTTT	CASSSEKNTEAFF	13	many	TRBV6-1	TRBJ1-1	.
TGTGCCAGCAGTACGCGAGACAGGGCCGAGCAGTACTTC	CASSTRDRAEQYF	13	many	TRBV2	TRBJ2-7	TRBD1
TGTGCCAGTAGTCCCTACCACTATGGCTACACCTTC	CASSPYHYGYTF	12	.	TRBV19	TRBJ1-2	.
TGTGCCAGCAGTGACAGGGTTTACACCGGGGAGCTGTTTTTT	CASSDRVYTGELFF	14	few	TRBV6-1	TRBJ2-2	.
TGTGCCAGCAGCTTATGGGGTGGAAACTCTGGAAACACCATATATTTT	CASSLWGGNSGNTIYF	16	.	TRBV7-9	TRBJ1-3	.
TGTGCCAGCAGTTACTCTGGGGAAGGCTACAATGAGCAGTTCTTC	CASSYSGEGYNEQFF	15	.	TRBV6-9	TRBJ2-1	.
TGTGCCAGCAGCACCGACTGGACAGGGGATAAGACCCAGTACTTC	CASSTDWTGDKTQYF	15	.	TRBV11-2	TRBJ2-5	TRBD1
TGTGCCAGCAGCTTGAGACAGCGTATGAACACTGAAGCTTTCTTT	CASSLRQRMNTEAFF	15	many	TRBV5-1	TRBJ1-1	.
TGTGCCAGCAGTCCTAACCCTTCACCCCTCCACTTT	CASSPNPSPLHF	12	.	TRBV6-1	TRBJ1-6	.
TGTGCCAGCTGCCCTCTGCCCCTATCGAGTGGCTACACCTTC	CASCPLPLSSGYTF	14	.	TRBV7-9	TRBJ1-2	.
TGTGCCTGGAGTGTACAGGGTTACGAGCAGTACTTC	CAWSVQGYEQYF	12	.	TRBV30	TRBJ2-7	.
TGTGCCAGCAGCCCTGGGGTCCAACTTAGCAATCAGCCCCAGCATTTT	CASSPGVQLSNQPQHF	16	few	TRBV6-1	TRBJ1-5	.
TGTGCCAGCAGCTTTTACGGACAGGGCGGAGGTACGCAGTATTTT	CASSFYGQGGGTQYF	15	many	TRBV11-2	TRBJ2-3	TRBD1
TGCGCCAGCAGCCAAGAGTCGGTCGGGACAGGGAGAACTGAAGCTTTCTTT	CASSQESVGTGRTEAFF	17	few	TRBV4-1	TRBJ1-1	TRBD1
TGTGCCAGCAGCTTTGGTACAGAGCAGAGCTACACCTTC	CASSFGTEQSYTF	13	.	TRBV7-9	TRBJ1-2	.
TGCAGTGCTAGAGATCTCGGGGGGGCTTATAATTCACCCCTCCACTTT	CSARDLGGAYNSPLHF	16	few	TRBV20-1	TRBJ1-6	.
TGCGCCAGCAGTTGGAACGGACTAGCGGGGACCACAGATACGCAGTATTTT	CASSWNGLAGTTDTQYF	17	many	TRBV10-2	TRBJ2-3	TRBD2
TGTGCCAGCAGACGAAGGACAGGGAGCACTGAAGCTTTCTTT	CASRRRTGSTEAFF	14	many	TRBV6-1	TRBJ1-1	TRBD1
TGTGCCAGCAGCCCCGTGCAGGGTCTTGGCTACACCTTC	CASSPVQGLGYTF	13	many	TRBV3-1	TRBJ1-2	.
TGCAGCGCTGCTGGGATGGGAGACCTAGGGGTGAACACTGAAGCTTTCTTT	CSAAGMGDLGVNTEAFF	17	many	TRBV20-1	TRBJ1-1	.
TGTGCCAGCAGTTACTTAGGGGGCAGATACAATGAGCAGTTCTTC	CASSYLGGRYNEQFF	15	few	TRBV6-5	TRBJ2-1	TRBD1
TGTGCCAGCAGCTTAGTAAGTAGCGGGGTCTACGAGCAGTACTTC	CASSLVSSGVYEQYF	15	many	TRBV7-2	TRBJ2-7	TRBD2
TGTGCCAGCAGCGTAACAGATAGCAATCAGCCCCAGCATTTT	CASSVTDSNQPQHF	14	.	TRBV9	TRBJ1-5	.
TGTGCCTGGAATTCGGACTATGGCTACACCTTC	CAWNSDYGYTF	11	many	TRBV30	TRBJ1-2	.
TGTGCCAGCACTTACGGGACTTTCACCGGGGAGCTGTTTTTT	CASTYGTFTGELFF	14	few	TRBV2	TRBJ2-2	.